The 5 T cell receptor beta chains given below trace back to one sample, sequenced in a study of T cell responses to AZD1222 COVID-19 vaccine. Data came from immunoSEQ multiplex PCR; TCRdb stores just in-frame clones and leaves some out. This table has 200,000 to 250,000 clones, 93% appearing once. The sequencing used peripheral blood, collected on day 0 of MenACWY control vaccination. The receptors shown here come from an adult in good health.

V gene TRBV12-3 or TRBV12-4 combines with J gene TRBJ1-1; perhaps TRBD1 as D (5 bases). V was shortened by 8 bases and J by 7 bases, with 14 bases between the two germline ends. The CDR3 spans 12 residues. CDR3 bases: TGTGCCAGCGGCGTCCAGGGCGGTGAAGCTTTCTTT. This codes for CASGVQGGEAFF.

The chain combines TRBV3-1 (or the pseudogene TRBV3-2) with TRBJ1-5; D gene uncertain. Germline V lookup: CDR1 LGHDT, CDR2 YNNKEL (reference sequence). CDR3 length: 13 amino acids. V was trimmed by 4 bases and J by 8 bases, leaving 12 bases between them. The CDR3 coding sequence is TGTGCCAGCAGCCCCACCGGCCGGGAGCCCCAGCATTTT. Its protein product is CASSPTGREPQHF.

The gene calls are TRBV29-1 and TRBJ2-7, with D uncertain. V was cut by 2 bases and J by 2 bases, with 7 bases left in between. Germline CDR1 and CDR2: SQVTM and ANQGSEA. The CDR3 length is 12 residues. CDR3 in DNA: TGCAGCGTTGAAACTCGGGCCTACGAGCAGTACTTC. As protein: CSVETRAYEQYF.

The J gene is TRBJ1-1, the V gene TRBV5-6; D is perhaps TRBD1 (6 bases). Germline V CDR1 and CDR2: SGHDT, YYEEEE. This CDR3 has 16 residues. With 0 bases removed from V and 0 bases from J, the gap between germline ends came to 12 bases. The CDR3 sequence: CASSLDRASLNTEAFF. The CDR3 nucleotides are TGTGCCAGCAGCTTGGACAGGGCTAGTTTGAACACTGAAGCTTTCTTT. Supplemented by reference TRBV5-6 and TRBJ1-1, the full variable domain reads DAGVTQSPTHLIKTRGQQVTLRCSPKSGHDTVSWYQQALGQGPQFIFQYYEEEERQRGNFPDRFSGHQFPNYSSELNVNALLLGDSALYLCASSLDRASLNTEAFFGQGTRLTVV.

The sample holds one count of this clone. This chain connects TRBV27 to TRBJ2-1; D might be TRBD1 or TRBD2, each matching 5 bases. Germline lookup yields CDR1 MNHEY and CDR2 SMNVEV (reference sequence). V gave up 3 bases and J gave up 0 bases, with 9 bases separating them. This CDR3 contains 15 residues. CDR3 nucleotide sequence: TGTGCCAGCAGTTTGGCCGGGACCTCCTACAATGAGCAGTTCTTC. Protein: CASSLAGTSYNEQFF.